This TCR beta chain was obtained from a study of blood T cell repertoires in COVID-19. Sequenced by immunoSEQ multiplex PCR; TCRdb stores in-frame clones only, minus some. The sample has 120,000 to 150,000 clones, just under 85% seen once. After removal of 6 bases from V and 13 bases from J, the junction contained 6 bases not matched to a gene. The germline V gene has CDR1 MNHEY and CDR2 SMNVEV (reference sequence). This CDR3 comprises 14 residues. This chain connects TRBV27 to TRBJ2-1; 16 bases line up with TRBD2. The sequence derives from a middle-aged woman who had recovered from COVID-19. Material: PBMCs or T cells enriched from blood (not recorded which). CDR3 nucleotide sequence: TGTGCCAGCAGGGGGACTAGCGGGAGGGTCGAACAGTTCTTC. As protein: CASRGTSGRVEQFF.